The 3 T cell receptor beta chains presented below share a single source sample, sequenced in a study of blood T cell repertoires in COVID-19. Method: immunoSEQ multiplex PCR; TCRdb's copy keeps in-frame clones and lacks some. The sample consists of some 200,000 clones, over 75% of them appearing once. Sequencing was performed on peripheral blood. Receptor source: a human donor in a cohort sampled during active COVID-19.

The chain joins TRBV6-5 to TRBJ2-7; a weak D match, TRBD1 (5 bases). Germline lookup yields CDR1 MNHEY and CDR2 SVGAGI. The V and J ends lost 2 bases and 7 bases respectively, with 12 bases between them. CDR3 length equals 13 residues. The CDR3 region is CASSYQGPREQYF. CDR3 coding DNA: TGTGCCAGCAGTTACCAGGGCCCTAGGGAGCAGTACTTC.

Here the CDR3 reads CATSDPTGDSGNTIYF. CDR3 in DNA: TGTGCCACCAGTGACCCGACAGGTGACTCTGGAAACACCATATATTTT. The chain uses TRBV24-1 and TRBJ1-3; D perhaps matches TRBD1 (6 bases). Germline V gene sequence: CDR1 KGHDR, CDR2 SFDVKD. Trimming pared 4 bases from V and 0 bases from J, leaving 12 bases between. The CDR3 spans 16 residues.

The V gene is TRBV5-1, the J gene TRBJ1-4, with D tentatively TRBD1 (6 bases). Trimming took 1 base from V and 2 from J, leaving 12 bases between them. Germline V gene lookup returns CDR1 SGHRS and CDR2 YFSETQ. The CDR3 runs 16 residues. CDR3 DNA sequence: TGCGCCAGCAGCTTGCAGGGGCCAATGACTAATGAAAAACTGTTTTTT. This encodes CASSLQGPMTNEKLFF. The whole variable domain, remainder taken from reference TRBV5-1 and TRBJ1-4, is KAGVTQTPRYLIKTRGQQVTLSCSPISGHRSVSWYQQTPGQGLQFLFEYFSETQRNKGNFPGRFSGRQFSNSRSEMNVSTLELGDSALYLCASSLQGPMTNEKLFFGSGTQLSVL.